One and the same sample provided the 13 T cell receptor beta chains below, sequenced in a study of shared clonotypes between healthy human individuals. Libraries were prepared by immunoSEQ multiplex PCR; TCRdb keeps only in-frame clonotypes and omits some of them. The sample has 2 million to 2.5 million clones, approximately 95% seen once. Sequencing used naive CD4+ T cells from PBMCs. Subset described: CD45RA+ positively selected. These receptors originate from a man aged 18 to 29 in good health. Some clones in this sample may be carry-over from other donors' samples.

V usage is TRBV28 and J usage is TRBJ2-6, with D perhaps assigned TRBD1 or TRBD2 (5 bases each). This CDR3 spans 18 amino acids. Germline-derived CDR1 and CDR2 are MDHEN and SYDVKM. Trimming removed 3 bases at V and 0 bases at J, with 15 bases between. CDR3 amino acids: CASSLVWGKNSGANVLTF. The CDR3 nucleotides read TGTGCCAGCAGTTTGGTGTGGGGGAAAAACTCTGGGGCCAACGTCCTGACTTTC.

J is TRBJ2-5 and V is TRBV29-1, with a possible D match to TRBD2 (5 bases). This CDR3 is 13 amino acids long. The germline CDR1 and CDR2 sequences are SQVTM and ANQGSEA. Between the trimmed V and J ends, which lost 7 bases and 4 bases, there was a span of 16 bases. The CDR3 DNA follows: TGCAGCGCCAACGGGAACTTAGGAGAGACCCAGTACTTC. It is translated as CSANGNLGETQYF.

This clone has only a few counts. The chain links TRBV30 to TRBJ1-1; D may be TRBD1 (5 bases). Per the germline V gene, CDR1 is GTSNPN and CDR2 is SVGIG (reference sequence). The CDR3 covers 12 residues. V lost 8 bases, J lost 0 bases, and 10 bases lay in between. The CDR3 here is CAQGRLNTEAFF. The CDR3 DNA is TGTGCCCAGGGACGGCTGAACACTGAAGCTTTCTTT.

This clone was seen only once. This chain joins TRBV2 and TRBJ2-5; 14 bases fit TRBD2. Germline V gives CDR1 SNHLY, CDR2 FYNNEI. V lost 4 bases, J lost 4 bases, and 5 bases stayed unmatched. The CDR3 is 16 residues long. The DNA for the CDR3 is TGTGCCAGCAGTGGAGGACTAGCGGGAGGAAGAGAGACCCAGTACTTC. It codes for CASSGGLAGGRETQYF.

This clone was seen more than once but under ten times. Distinct nucleotide sequences in the sample also encode this CDR3. V and J are TRBV5-1 and TRBJ1-1; D uncertain. Trimming took off 0 bases at V and 0 bases at J, with 6 bases between the two ends. Germline V gives CDR1 SGHRS, CDR2 YFSETQ. This CDR3 contains 14 residues. The CDR3 bases are TGCGCCAGCAGCTTGGGCGGCATGAACACTGAAGCTTTCTTT. It yields the protein CASSLGGMNTEAFF. Filled out from reference TRBV5-1 and TRBJ1-1, the complete variable domain reads KAGVTQTPRYLIKTRGQQVTLSCSPISGHRSVSWYQQTPGQGLQFLFEYFSETQRNKGNFPGRFSGRQFSNSRSEMNVSTLELGDSALYLCASSLGGMNTEAFFGQGTRLTVV.

The chain joins TRBV27 to TRBJ2-3; D uncertain. The CDR3 has 13 amino acids. Trimming stripped 3 bases from V and 9 bases from J, with 13 bases between. The V gene's germline CDR1 is MNHEY and CDR2 SMNVEV (reference sequence). The CDR3 coding sequence is TGTGCCAGCAGTTTCGGGCCGCCGGTGACGCAGTATTTT. Its translation: CASSFGPPVTQYF.

This sequence joins TRBV27 and TRBJ1-1; possibly TRBD1 for D (5 bases). V lost 3 bases and J 5 bases, leaving 13 bases between the germline ends. The CDR3 totals 14 residues. In germline, CDR1 is MNHEY, CDR2 SMNVEV (reference sequence). The CDR3 coding sequence is TGTGCCAGCAGTTTGGGGTTTAGGGGTACTGAAGCTTTCTTT. Protein product: CASSLGFRGTEAFF.

The chain carries TRBV28 and TRBJ1-5, with no clear D. Germline V gene lookup returns CDR1 MDHEN and CDR2 SYDVKM. The V end was cut by 6 bases, the J end by 2 bases, with 14 bases between. The CDR3 has 15 residues. The CDR3 sequence: CASRLVTVGNQPQHF. As DNA, the CDR3 is TGTGCCAGCAGACTTGTGACGGTGGGCAATCAGCCCCAGCATTTT.

This clone was recorded once. The chain has TRBV28 and TRBJ1-1; the D gene is possibly TRBD1 (5 bases). The CDR3 extends over 15 amino acids. Germline V gene lookup returns CDR1 MDHEN and CDR2 SYDVKM. V shed 4 bases and J shed 0 bases, with 12 bases lying between them. DNA of the CDR3: TGTGCCAGCAGTTCAATCCGACAGCTGAACACTGAAGCTTTCTTT. Residues: CASSSIRQLNTEAFF.

The genes are TRBV4-1 and TRBJ2-2; 13 bases map to TRBD2. Germline loops: CDR1 MGHRA, CDR2 YSYEKL. The CDR3 spans 17 residues. V shed 4 bases, J shed 3 bases, and the junction held 5 bases outside the gene matches. The CDR3 here is CASSRGLAGRYTGELFF. The CDR3, as DNA: TGCGCCAGCAGCCGGGGACTAGCGGGAAGGTACACCGGGGAGCTGTTTTTT.

The count of this clone is one. The chain couples TRBV9 to TRBJ2-3; perhaps TRBD2 as D (5 bases). Germline CDR1 and CDR2: SGDLS and YYNGEE. This CDR3 has 15 amino acids. The V and J ends lost 4 bases and 4 bases respectively, with 16 bases between them. CDR3 protein: CASSPLTRTPDTQYF. The CDR3 coding sequence is TGTGCCAGCAGCCCTCTAACTAGGACCCCAGATACGCAGTATTTT.

The V call is TRBV7-2, the J call TRBJ2-1; possible D gene TRBD2, 6 bases. The CDR3 is made up of 13 amino acids. V was trimmed by 8 bases and J by 2 bases, leaving 10 bases between them. In germline, CDR1 is SGHTA, CDR2 FQGNSA. The CDR3 protein is CASGDSTYNEQFF. Here the CDR3 DNA reads TGTGCCAGCGGGGACTCTACCTACAATGAGCAGTTCTTC.

The rearrangement joins TRBV27 to TRBJ2-1; D gene ambiguous. Germline CDR1 is MNHEY and CDR2 is SMNVEV (reference sequence). Trimming removed 5 bases from V and 6 bases from J, with 8 bases in between. The CDR3 contains 12 residues. In nucleotides, the CDR3 is TGTGCCAGCAGTGGCCGAGCCAATGAGCAGTTCTTC. Protein product: CASSGRANEQFF.